The rows below give T cell receptor beta chains drawn from one sample of a study of cytomegalovirus exposure and HLA in healthy donors. Sequencing used immunoSEQ multiplex PCR; TCRdb keeps in-frame clones, though not all of them. The table includes approximately 140,000 clones, about 71% detected once. Sequenced material: PBMCs. These receptors were collected from a woman aged 55-70 years in good health and CMV-seropositive. The CDR3 runs from the conserved cysteine through the conserved F or W. D genes are given only for firm matches. Size tells how often a clone was seen (once, few, many) or the class of an expanded clone, and some rows leave it out.

DNA | CDR3 | J | size | V | D
TGCGCCAGCAGCCCAGGACTAGCGGGGGCCTTCTACGAGCAGTACTTC | CASSPGLAGAFYEQYF | TRBJ2-7 | . | TRBV4-1 | TRBD2
TGTGCCAGCAGCGTAGGGACAGGGCCCTACTCGAACACCGGGGAGCTGTTTTTT | CASSVGTGPYSNTGELFF | TRBJ2-2 | . | TRBV9 | TRBD1
TGTGCCACCCGGACAGGAAGCTCCTACGAGCAGTACTTC | CATRTGSSYEQYF | TRBJ2-7 | . | TRBV19 | TRBD1
TGTGCCAGCAGCTTAGTCACGAGCCAGGGCGCGAACACCGGGGAGCTGTTTTTT | CASSLVTSQGANTGELFF | TRBJ2-2 | . | TRBV7-6 | .
TGTGCCAGCAGCTCGCATTCGGTCTATGGCTACACCTTC | CASSSHSVYGYTF | TRBJ1-2 | . | TRBV7-8 | .
TGTGCCAGCAGCCAAGAGGTACGGGACACTGAAGCTTTCTTT | CASSQEVRDTEAFF | TRBJ1-1 | . | TRBV4-2 | .
TGTGCCAGCAGTTACTCAACCCGACGGGATGGCTACACCTTC | CASSYSTRRDGYTF | TRBJ1-2 | . | TRBV6-6 | .
TGTGCCAGCAGCTTGGACCCAACTAGCACAGATACGCAGTATTTT | CASSLDPTSTDTQYF | TRBJ2-3 | . | TRBV5-4 | .
TGCGCCAGCAGCTTGGCCCTACTTGCGGGGGGCTACGAGCAGTACTTC | CASSLALLAGGYEQYF | TRBJ2-7 | few | TRBV5-1 | TRBD2
TGTGCCAGCAGCCCGGGACACCTCTATGGCTACACCTTC | CASSPGHLYGYTF | TRBJ1-2 | . | TRBV5-4 | .
TGCGCCAGCAGCCAAGTGGGGGCCGCAAATCAGCCCCAGCATTTT | CASSQVGAANQPQHF | TRBJ1-5 | few | TRBV4-1 | .
TGTGCCACCAGAGCCCCGGGACAGGAGACCTACGAGCAGTACTTC | CATRAPGQETYEQYF | TRBJ2-7 | few | TRBV6-5 | TRBD1
TGTGCCAGCTCCCCAATGGACAGGGGGAACTCACCCCTCCACTTT | CASSPMDRGNSPLHF | TRBJ1-6 | . | TRBV18 | TRBD1
TGTGCCAGTAGTTCCTCGACTAGCGGGGCGGGAGCCCAAGAGACCCAGTACTTC | CASSSSTSGAGAQETQYF | TRBJ2-5 | . | TRBV19 | TRBD2
TGTGCCAGCAGTCCCTCCGGGGGGCTCACTGAAGCTTTCTTT | CASSPSGGLTEAFF | TRBJ1-1 | . | TRBV7-6 | .
TGCGCCAGCACCAGACAGGGCACGAGCTATAATTCACCCCTCCACTTT | CASTRQGTSYNSPLHF | TRBJ1-6 | . | TRBV5-1 | TRBD1
TGCGCCAGCAGCTACGGGACAGCGAACACCGGGGAGCTGTTTTTT | CASSYGTANTGELFF | TRBJ2-2 | . | TRBV4-1 | TRBD1
TGTGCCAGCAGTTTCGACAGGGGGGTTGGAAACACCATATATTTT | CASSFDRGVGNTIYF | TRBJ1-3 | . | TRBV6-5 | TRBD1
TGTGCCAGCAGTTCCCCCAGGACTAGCGGGGTAAGAAACGAGCAGTACTTC | CASSSPRTSGVRNEQYF | TRBJ2-7 | . | TRBV7-9 | TRBD2
TGCGCCAGCAGCTTGGGGCGGACAGGGGTACCGATATCCAATAATTCACCCCTCCACTTT | CASSLGRTGVPISNNSPLHF | TRBJ1-6 | . | TRBV5-1 | TRBD1
TGTGCCAGCACTCTTTTGGGGGGAAATAGCAATCAGCCCCAGCATTTT | CASTLLGGNSNQPQHF | TRBJ1-5 | once | TRBV16 | .
TGTGCCAGCGGAGTACAGGGAGATGGGACTGAAGCTTTCTTT | CASGVQGDGTEAFF | TRBJ1-1 | . | TRBV2 | .
TGTGCCACCCCGAACAGGGAGGGCTATGGCTACACCTTC | CATPNREGYGYTF | TRBJ1-2 | . | TRBV2 | .
TGTGCCAGCAGCGTAGAGTCCGGGACAGGGGACAATGAGCAGTTCTTC | CASSVESGTGDNEQFF | TRBJ2-1 | . | TRBV9 | TRBD1
TGTGCCAGCAGTTACAGCGGTACGAACACTGAAGCTTTCTTT | CASSYSGTNTEAFF | TRBJ1-1 | . | TRBV6-5 | .
TGCGCCAGCAGCCACCCGGGGGACTATGGCTACACCTTC | CASSHPGDYGYTF | TRBJ1-2 | few | TRBV4-1 | .
TGTGCCAGCAGCTTAGGGGACACCTATGTGGGCACCGGGGAGCTGTTTTTT | CASSLGDTYVGTGELFF | TRBJ2-2 | . | TRBV7-9 | .
TGCGCCAGCAGCTCAAACGACAGGGGTCCCTCCGGCTACACCTTC | CASSSNDRGPSGYTF | TRBJ1-2 | . | TRBV5-1 | TRBD1
TGCGCCAGCGCCGACTCCTCCGAAGGCACAGATACGCAGTATTTT | CASADSSEGTDTQYF | TRBJ2-3 | . | TRBV10-2 | .
TGTGCCAGCACGGGACAGGGACCTTCAACTAATGAAAAACTGTTTTTT | CASTGQGPSTNEKLFF | TRBJ1-4 | few | TRBV2 | TRBD1
TGTGCCAGCAGCAGGGTGTCCCAGCATTTT | CASSRVSQHF | TRBJ1-5 | . | TRBV28 | .
TGTGCCAGCAGTAATAGCGGGGGTCTCTACGAGCAGTACTTC | CASSNSGGLYEQYF | TRBJ2-7 | . | TRBV6-6 | TRBD2
TGCGCCAGCAGCCAACGGGACACCCTTGGAAACACCATATATTTT | CASSQRDTLGNTIYF | TRBJ1-3 | few | TRBV4-1 | .
TGCGCCAGCAGCTTGGCAGGGACACCAGATACGCAGTATTTT | CASSLAGTPDTQYF | TRBJ2-3 | . | TRBV5-1 | .
TGTGCCAGCACCTCAACAGGGGAGCGGTGGGAGACCCAGTACTTC | CASTSTGERWETQYF | TRBJ2-5 | . | TRBV9 | TRBD1
TGTGCCAGCAGCTATGGGAGCTCTGGAAACACCATATATTTT | CASSYGSSGNTIYF | TRBJ1-3 | . | TRBV7-9 | .
TGCGCCAGCAGCTTGGGGACAGGGGGGAACAATCAGCCCCAGCATTTT | CASSLGTGGNNQPQHF | TRBJ1-5 | . | TRBV5-1 | TRBD1
TGCGCCAGCAGTGAAATTTCAGGGGGCAGGACTGAAGCTTTCTTT | CASSEISGGRTEAFF | TRBJ1-1 | . | TRBV10-2 | TRBD1
TGTGCCAGCAGCGTAGTGGAGCTGGGTGGCTACACCTTC | CASSVVELGGYTF | TRBJ1-2 | few | TRBV9 | .
TGTGCCAGCAGCTTAGCCGCGAGCACAGATACGCAGTATTTT | CASSLAASTDTQYF | TRBJ2-3 | . | TRBV7-6 | .
TGCGCCAGCAGTGAGCCCCCCAGGGGGGACACTGAAGCTTTCTTT | CASSEPPRGDTEAFF | TRBJ1-1 | . | TRBV10-2 | TRBD1
TGCGCCAGCAGCTTGGACCCAGGGTTGAACACCGGGGAGCTGTTTTTT | CASSLDPGLNTGELFF | TRBJ2-2 | . | TRBV5-1 | .